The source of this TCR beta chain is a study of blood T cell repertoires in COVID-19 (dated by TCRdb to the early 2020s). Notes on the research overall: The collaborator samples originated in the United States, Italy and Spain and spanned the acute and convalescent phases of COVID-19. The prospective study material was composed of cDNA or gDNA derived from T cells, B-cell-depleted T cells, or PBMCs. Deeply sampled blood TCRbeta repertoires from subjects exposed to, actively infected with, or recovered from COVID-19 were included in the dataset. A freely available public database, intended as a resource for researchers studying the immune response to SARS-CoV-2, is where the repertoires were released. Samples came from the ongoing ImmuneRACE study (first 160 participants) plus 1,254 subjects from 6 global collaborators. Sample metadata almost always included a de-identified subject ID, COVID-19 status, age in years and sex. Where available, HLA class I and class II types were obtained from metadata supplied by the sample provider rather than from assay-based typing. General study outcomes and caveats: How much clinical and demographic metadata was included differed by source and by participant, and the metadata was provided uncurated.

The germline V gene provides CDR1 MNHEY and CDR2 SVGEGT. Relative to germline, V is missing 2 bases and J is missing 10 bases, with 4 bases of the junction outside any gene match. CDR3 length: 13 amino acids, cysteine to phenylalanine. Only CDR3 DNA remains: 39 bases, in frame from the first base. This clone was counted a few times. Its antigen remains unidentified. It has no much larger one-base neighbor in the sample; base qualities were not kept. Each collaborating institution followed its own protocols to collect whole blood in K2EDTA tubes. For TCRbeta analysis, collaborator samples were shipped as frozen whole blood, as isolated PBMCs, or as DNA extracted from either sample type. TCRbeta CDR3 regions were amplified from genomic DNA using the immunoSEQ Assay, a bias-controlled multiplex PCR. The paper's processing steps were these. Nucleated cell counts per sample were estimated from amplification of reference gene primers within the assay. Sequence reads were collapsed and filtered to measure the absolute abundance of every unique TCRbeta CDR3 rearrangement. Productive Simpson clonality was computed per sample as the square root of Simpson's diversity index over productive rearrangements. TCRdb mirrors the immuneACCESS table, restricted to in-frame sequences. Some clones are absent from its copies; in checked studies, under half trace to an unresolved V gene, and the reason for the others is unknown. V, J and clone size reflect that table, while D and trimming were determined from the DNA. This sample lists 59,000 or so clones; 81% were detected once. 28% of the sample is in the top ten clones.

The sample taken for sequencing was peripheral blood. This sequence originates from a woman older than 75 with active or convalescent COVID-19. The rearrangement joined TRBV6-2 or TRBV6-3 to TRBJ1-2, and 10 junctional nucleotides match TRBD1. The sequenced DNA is TGTGCCAGCAGTTACACGACAGGGGGCAACTACACCTTC. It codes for CASSYTTGGNYTF.